This T cell receptor (beta chain) was documented in a study of blood T cell repertoires in COVID-19. Background on the study: Some COVID-19 samples were acute and others convalescent; all came from the United States, Italy and Spain.

Per the germline V gene, CDR1 is SEHNR and CDR2 is FQNEAQ (reference sequence). CDR3 length: 14 residues. Trimming took 5 bases from V and 5 from J; bases not matched to a gene: 3. In the authors' methods: From reference gene primer amplification, estimates of nucleated cell counts were derived. TCRdb keeps only in-frame clones here, not all; method: immunoSEQ multiplex PCR. V and J calls and clone size are copied from that table; D and trimming were computed from the DNA. Of 65,000 to 90,000 clones detected, about four fifths appear once; the ten largest clones hold around 28%. What was sequenced was peripheral blood. The V call is TRBV7-9, the J call TRBJ1-6, with 7 bases fitting TRBD1. The clonotype originates from a human donor in a cohort sampled during active COVID-19. CDR3 protein: CASSPDRDNSPLHF. The CDR3 nucleotides read TGTGCCAGCAGCCCTGACAGGGATAATTCACCCCTCCACTTT.